This TCR beta chain was documented in a study of Tregs in tolerant kidney transplant recipients. This clone was recorded only once. Its matching antigen is unknown. Unstimulated Tregs (CD4+CD25+CD127-) and CD4+CD25- non-Tregs were sorted from PBMCs. Study-wide points: Validation in larger populations is needed because few patients were studied. Expanding Tregs on activated donor B cells appeared to best identify donor-specific TCRbeta clones. Biological reproducibility was not directly addressed, but technical replication error appeared minimal.

The germline V gene encodes CDR1 GTSNPN and CDR2 SVGIG (reference sequence). The CDR3 covers 13 residues. The V end was cut by 0 bases, the J end by 10 bases, with 13 bases between. TCRdb's copy holds only in-frame clones and misses some; the assay was immunoSEQ multiplex PCR. This table has about 240,000 clones, about 80% appearing once. The chain combines TRBV30 with TRBJ2-1; D not resolved. The material sequenced was CD4+ T cells from blood. The origin of this receptor is a human donor in good health. CDR3 DNA: TGTGCCTGGAGTGTACATTCCTCGCAGGAGCAGTTCTTC. Its translation: CAWSVHSSQEQFF.